This T cell receptor beta chain was recorded in a study of hypomethylating agent response in myelodysplastic syndrome. Using immunoSEQ multiplex PCR, the repertoire was profiled, and TCRdb retains in-frame clones only, with some absent. The table has some 9,300 clones, 75% to 85% seen once. V gave up 2 bases and J gave up 7 bases, with 14 bases separating them. The length of the CDR3 is 15 residues. The germline CDR1 and CDR2 sequences are MNHNS and SASEGT. The sample consisted of bone marrow, taken before or after starting hypomethylating agent treatment for myelodysplastic syndrome (not recorded which). The chain combines TRBV6-1 with TRBJ2-2; maybe TRBD1 (6 bases). This TCR was recovered from a human donor with myelodysplastic syndrome. The CDR3 spells CASSESGRGGGELFF. CDR3 in DNA: TGTGCCAGCAGTGAATCGGGCAGGGGCGGCGGGGAGCTGTTTTTT.